This T cell receptor beta chain was profiled in a study of OX40 agonist ivuxolimab in advanced cancers. For context, the study as a whole: Ivuxolimab, which targeted the costimulatory receptor OX40 (CD134), was an agonistic, fully human IgG2 monoclonal antibody. Peripheral TCRbeta sequencing was intended to test whether TCR sequence diversity was altered and clonal T-cell expansion was caused by ivuxolimab. Partial responses occurred in three dose-escalation patients, of whom one had hepatocellular carcinoma and two had cutaneous melanoma. The paper covers the monotherapy dose-escalation part of the phase I ivuxolimab trial, which included N of about 50 patients. The dose-escalation cohort was 82.7% male with a mean age of about 60 years, ranging from roughly 20 to 80. Intravenous ivuxolimab was administered to patients every 2 weeks at six dose levels: 0.01, 0.1, 0.3, 1.5, 3 and 10 mg/kg. Among the roughly 52 dose-escalation patients, approximately 20 had hepatocellular carcinoma, roughly 15 melanoma, 9 renal cell carcinoma and 9 head and neck cancer. Patients were allowed to have had prior anti-PD-1, anti-PD-L1 or anti-CTLA-4 therapy, and 40% of the dose-escalation patients had been treated with checkpoint inhibitors. Summary of the overall study and its limitations: At doses of 0.1 to 3.0 mg/kg, clonal expansion of both CD4+ and CD8+ T cells in blood was seen between baseline and week 6. After ivuxolimab, more expanded clones were found on average in CD8+ T cells than in CD4+ T cells. Low levels of normalized T-cell clonal expansion were also seen in some patients who did not respond. Antigen specificity was not determined for the clonally expanded peripheral T cells. In the 0.1-3.0 mg/kg groups, partial responders were among the patients with the lowest normalized peripheral clonal expansion, particularly in CD8+ T cells.

Genomic DNA was extracted from sorted cells for sequencing of the TCRbeta CDR3 region. The immunoSEQ Assay was used for sequencing of TCRbeta CDR3 regions. Held by TCRdb, this immuneACCESS table contains in-frame sequences only and omits some clones. Under half of the omission traces to an unresolved V gene where checked; the cause of the rest is unknown. The sample yields tens of thousands of clones; about 93% were counted once. The leading ten clones occupy approximately 0.55% of the sample. Patients with a history of autoimmune disease or receiving systemic immunosuppression were excluded from the trial. Peripheral blood for TCR sequencing was collected from all dose cohorts at baseline, on cycle 4 day 1, and on cycle 7 day 1. Samples were obtained from an open-label, multicenter, first-in-human phase I dose-escalation trial of ivuxolimab. Adults with locally advanced or metastatic head and neck squamous cell, hepatocellular, melanoma or renal cell carcinoma were enrolled in the trial. Before TCR sequencing, CD4+ and CD8+ T cells were separately sorted from peripheral blood.

With regard to this clone: The antigen this receptor binds is unknown. Per-base quality was not reported, and no clone a single base away is much larger than it.

CDR3 length: 13 amino acids, cysteine to phenylalanine. The DNA shown is the 39-base CDR3, in frame from base 1. CDR1 is given as MNHNS and CDR2 as SASEGT, both from the germline V gene. V sheds 6 bases and J sheds 4 bases, leaving 12 bases between their ends. In this chain, TRBV6-1 is recombined with TRBJ1-2; matching of 5 bases hints at TRBD1 as the D gene. The clonotype comes from an adult with an advanced solid tumor such as melanoma, head and neck, liver or kidney cancer. Specimen: CD4+ or CD8+ T cells sorted from blood, collected in a trial of the OX40 agonist ivuxolimab. The DNA sequence is given as TGTGCCAGCAGCCCGGACGGGGGCTATGGCTACACCTTC. Translated, it reads CASSPDGGYGYTF.